Presented here are 5 T cell receptor beta chains from one specimen sequenced in a study of T cell repertoires in cytomegalovirus infection. From the reads, TCRdb called clonotypes with MiXCR, one entry per CDR3 protein. This sample has 200,000 to 300,000 distinct CDR3 sequences; roughly an eighth occur once, and the top ten carry approximately 1.8%. The sequenced sample consisted of PBMCs. Source of these receptors: a human donor in good health (CMV status not recorded). Some clones in this sample may be carry-over from other donors' samples.

J is TRBJ1-5 and V is TRBV19; a possible D gene is TRBD1 (5 bases). This CDR3 comprises 17 residues. Germline V gives CDR1 LNHDA, CDR2 SQIVND (reference sequence). Trimming pared 3 bases from V and 5 bases from J, leaving 20 bases between. The chain's CDR3 is CASSIGFGDARHQPQHF. CDR3 in DNA: TGTGCCAGTAGTATCGGGTTCGGGGACGCGAGGCATCAGCCCCAGCATTTT.

This chain joins TRBV6-5 and TRBJ1-5; TRBD1 aligns across 9 bases. The germline CDR1 and CDR2 sequences are MNHEY and SVGAGI. The CDR3 is made up of 15 amino acids. Trimming removed 2 bases from V and 5 bases from J; junction bases left unmatched: 4. CDR3 coding DNA: TGTGCCAGCAGTTACGACAGGGGGGGCGATCAGCCCCAGCATTTT. This sequence encodes CASSYDRGGDQPQHF.

The chain has TRBV18 and TRBJ1-2; D may be TRBD1 (6 bases). Germline V gene data show CDR1 as KGHSH and CDR2 as LQKENI. This CDR3 region has 15 residues. V was clipped by 3 bases and J by 5 bases, with 16 bases between them. DNA for the CDR3: TGTGCCAGCTCACCGGGGGACAAAGCTGGGTATGGCTACACCTTC. It specifies CASSPGDKAGYGYTF.

Only one count was recorded for this clonotype. This chain joins TRBV19 and TRBJ2-1; 7 bases are shared with TRBD2. Germline assignment: CDR1 LNHDA and CDR2 SQIVND (reference sequence). The CDR3 contains 14 residues. V was clipped by 4 bases and J by 4 bases; unmatched bases: 4. The CDR3 region is CASSRAGEYNEQFF. CDR3 nucleotides: TGTGCCAGTAGTAGGGCGGGGGAGTACAATGAGCAGTTCTTC.

This rearrangement joins TRBV9 to TRBJ2-7; D is undetermined. Germline loops: CDR1 SGDLS, CDR2 YYNGEE. This CDR3 is built from 13 residues. The V gene lost 0 bases and the J gene lost 3 bases, with 7 bases spanning the gap. The CDR3 here is CASSVAIGYEQYF. DNA for the CDR3: TGTGCCAGCAGCGTAGCGATCGGCTACGAGCAGTACTTC.